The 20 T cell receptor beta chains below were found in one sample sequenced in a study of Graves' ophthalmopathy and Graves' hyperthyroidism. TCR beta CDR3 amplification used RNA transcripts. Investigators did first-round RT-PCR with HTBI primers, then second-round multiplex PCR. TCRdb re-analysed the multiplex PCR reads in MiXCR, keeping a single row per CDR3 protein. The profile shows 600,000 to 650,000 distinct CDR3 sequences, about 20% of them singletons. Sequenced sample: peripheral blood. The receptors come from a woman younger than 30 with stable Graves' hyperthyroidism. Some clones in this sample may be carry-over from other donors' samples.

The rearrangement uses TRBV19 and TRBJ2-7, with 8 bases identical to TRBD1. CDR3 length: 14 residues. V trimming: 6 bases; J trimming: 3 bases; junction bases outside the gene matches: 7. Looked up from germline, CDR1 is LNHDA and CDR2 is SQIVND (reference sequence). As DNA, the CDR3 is TGTGCCAGTAGCCCGACAGGGGACCACTACGAGCAGTACTTC. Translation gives CASSPTGDHYEQYF.

DNA of the CDR3: TGCAGCGCCGACAGGACAGGGGTTCAAGAGACCCAGTACTTC. The encoded protein is CSADRTGVQETQYF. The chain couples TRBV29-1 to TRBJ2-5; 9 bases agree with TRBD1. Germline CDR1 reads SQVTM; CDR2 reads ANQGSEA. This CDR3 has 14 residues. J gave up 2 bases and V 7 bases, and 8 bases lay outside the gene matches.

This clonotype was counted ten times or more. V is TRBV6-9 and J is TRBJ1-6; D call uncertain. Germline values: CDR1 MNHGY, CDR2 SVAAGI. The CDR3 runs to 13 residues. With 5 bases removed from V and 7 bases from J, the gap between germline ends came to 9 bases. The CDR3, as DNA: TGTGCCAGCAGTCCCCCGGACAATTCACCCCTCCACTTT. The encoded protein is CASSPPDNSPLHF.

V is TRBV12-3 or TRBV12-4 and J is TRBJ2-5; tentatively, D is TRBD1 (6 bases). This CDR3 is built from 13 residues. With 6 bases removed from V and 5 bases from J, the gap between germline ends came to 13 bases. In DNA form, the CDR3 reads TGTGCCAGCAGAAACAGGGTGGGCGAGACCCAGTACTTC. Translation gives CASRNRVGETQYF.

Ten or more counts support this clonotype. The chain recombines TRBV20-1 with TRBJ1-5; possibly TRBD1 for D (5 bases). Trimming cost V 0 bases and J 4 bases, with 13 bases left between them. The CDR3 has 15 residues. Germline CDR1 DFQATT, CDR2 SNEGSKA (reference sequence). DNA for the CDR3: TGCAGTGCTAGAGATAACAAACGGGGGAATCAGCCCCAGCATTTT. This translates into CSARDNKRGNQPQHF.

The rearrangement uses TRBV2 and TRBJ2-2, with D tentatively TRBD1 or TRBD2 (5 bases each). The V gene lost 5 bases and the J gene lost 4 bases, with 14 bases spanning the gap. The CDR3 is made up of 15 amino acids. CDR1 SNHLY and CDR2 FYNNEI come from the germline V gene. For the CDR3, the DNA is TGTGCCAGCAGTCCACAGGTCGGGATCACCGGGGAGCTGTTTTTT. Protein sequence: CASSPQVGITGELFF.

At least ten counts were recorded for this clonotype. The CDR3 reads CASSFGHEQYF. The CDR3 DNA reads TGTGCCAGCAGTTTCGGCCACGAGCAGTACTTC. The J gene is TRBJ2-7, the V gene TRBV12-3 or TRBV12-4; D gene unclear. V dropped 3 bases and J dropped 5 bases, with 5 bases sitting between them. The CDR3 has 11 amino acids.

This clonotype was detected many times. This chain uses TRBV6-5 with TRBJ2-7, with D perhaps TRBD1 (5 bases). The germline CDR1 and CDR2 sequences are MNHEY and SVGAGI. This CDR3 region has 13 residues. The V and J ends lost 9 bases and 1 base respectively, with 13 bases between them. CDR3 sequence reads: CASIDRRSYEQYF. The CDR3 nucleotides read TGTGCCAGTATAGACAGACGATCCTACGAGCAGTACTTC.

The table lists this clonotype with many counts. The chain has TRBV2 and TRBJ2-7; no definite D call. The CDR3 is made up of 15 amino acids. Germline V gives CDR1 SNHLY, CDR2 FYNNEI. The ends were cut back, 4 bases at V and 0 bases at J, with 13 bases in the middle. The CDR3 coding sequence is TGTGCCAGCAGTGTAAGGCGCTTAAGCTCCTACGAGCAGTACTTC. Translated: CASSVRRLSSYEQYF.

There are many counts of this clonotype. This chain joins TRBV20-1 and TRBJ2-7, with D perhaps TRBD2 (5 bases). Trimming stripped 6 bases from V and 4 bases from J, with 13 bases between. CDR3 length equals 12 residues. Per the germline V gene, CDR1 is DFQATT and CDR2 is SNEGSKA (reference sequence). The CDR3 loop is CSARALYYEQYF. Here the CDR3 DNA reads TGCAGTGCGAGGGCCTTATATTACGAGCAGTACTTC.

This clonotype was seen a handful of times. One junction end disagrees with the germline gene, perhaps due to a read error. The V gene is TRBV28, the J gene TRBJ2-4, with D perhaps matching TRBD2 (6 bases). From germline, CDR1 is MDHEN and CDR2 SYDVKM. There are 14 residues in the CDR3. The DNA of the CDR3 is TGTGCCAGCAAGGAAGGAGGGGAACAGAGCATTAAGTACTTC. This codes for CASKEGGEQSIKYF. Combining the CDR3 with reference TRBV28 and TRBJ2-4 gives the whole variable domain DVKVTQSSRYLVKRTGEKVFLECVQDMDHENMFWYRQDPGLGLRLIYFSYDVKMKEKGDIPEGYSVSREKKERFSLILESASTNQTSMYLCASKEGGEQSIKYFGAGTRLSVL.

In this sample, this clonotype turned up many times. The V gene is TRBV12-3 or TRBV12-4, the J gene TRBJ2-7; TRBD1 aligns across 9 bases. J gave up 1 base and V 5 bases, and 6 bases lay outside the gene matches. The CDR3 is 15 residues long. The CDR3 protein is CASSHTGTGSYEQYF. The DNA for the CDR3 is TGTGCCAGCAGTCACACCGGGACAGGGTCCTACGAGCAGTACTTC.

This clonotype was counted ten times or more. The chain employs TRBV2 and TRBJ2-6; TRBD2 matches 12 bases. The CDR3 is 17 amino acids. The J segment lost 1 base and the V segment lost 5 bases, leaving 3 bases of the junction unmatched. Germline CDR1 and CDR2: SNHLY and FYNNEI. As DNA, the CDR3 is TGTGCCAGCAGTAGACTAGCGGGAGTGTCTGGGGCCAACGTCCTGACTTTC. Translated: CASSRLAGVSGANVLTF.

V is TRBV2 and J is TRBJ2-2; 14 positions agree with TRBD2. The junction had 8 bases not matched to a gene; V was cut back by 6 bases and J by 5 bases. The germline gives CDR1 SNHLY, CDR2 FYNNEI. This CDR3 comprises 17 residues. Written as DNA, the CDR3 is TGTGCCAGCAGAGGCGGGACTAGCGGGAGAAAAACCGGGGAGCTGTTTTTT. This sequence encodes CASRGGTSGRKTGELFF.

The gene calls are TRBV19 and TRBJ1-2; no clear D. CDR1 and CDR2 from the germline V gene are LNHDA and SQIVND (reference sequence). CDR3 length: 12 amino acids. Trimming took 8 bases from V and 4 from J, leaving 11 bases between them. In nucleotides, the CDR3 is TGTGCCAGTTCCCCGGACGCCTATGGCTACACCTTC. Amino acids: CASSPDAYGYTF.

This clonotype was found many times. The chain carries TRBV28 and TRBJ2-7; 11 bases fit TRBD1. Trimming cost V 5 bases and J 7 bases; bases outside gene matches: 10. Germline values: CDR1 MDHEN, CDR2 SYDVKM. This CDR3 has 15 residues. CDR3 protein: CASSTTRDRGREQYF. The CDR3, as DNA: TGTGCCAGCAGTACCACCCGGGACAGGGGGAGGGAGCAGTACTTC.

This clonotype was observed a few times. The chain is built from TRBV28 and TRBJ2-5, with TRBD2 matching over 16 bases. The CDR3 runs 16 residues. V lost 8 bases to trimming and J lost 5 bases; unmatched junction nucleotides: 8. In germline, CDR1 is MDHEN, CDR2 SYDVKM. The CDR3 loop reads CASLGTSGRAGETQYF. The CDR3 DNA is TGTGCCAGCTTGGGGACTAGCGGGAGGGCCGGGGAGACCCAGTACTTC.

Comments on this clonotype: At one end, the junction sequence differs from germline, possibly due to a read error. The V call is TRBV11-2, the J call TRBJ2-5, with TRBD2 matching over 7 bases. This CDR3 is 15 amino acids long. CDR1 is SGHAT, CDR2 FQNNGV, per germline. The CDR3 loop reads CASSIGTTYQETEYF. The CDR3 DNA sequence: TGTGCCAGCAGCATTGGGACTACCTATCAAGAGACCGAGTACTTC.

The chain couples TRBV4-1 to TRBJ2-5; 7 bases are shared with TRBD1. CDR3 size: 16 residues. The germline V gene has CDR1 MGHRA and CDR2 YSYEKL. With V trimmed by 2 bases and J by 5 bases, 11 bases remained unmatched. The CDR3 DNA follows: TGCGCCAGCAGCCAAACCCCGGGACAGTTGGGGGAGACCCAGTACTTC. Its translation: CASSQTPGQLGETQYF.

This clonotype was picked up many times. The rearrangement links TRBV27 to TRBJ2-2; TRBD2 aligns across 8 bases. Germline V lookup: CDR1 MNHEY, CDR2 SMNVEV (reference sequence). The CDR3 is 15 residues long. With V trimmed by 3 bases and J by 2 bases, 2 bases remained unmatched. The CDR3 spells CASSLTSANTGELFF. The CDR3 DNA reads TGTGCCAGCAGTTTGACTAGCGCAAACACCGGGGAGCTGTTTTTT.